The T cell receptor beta chain described here comes from a study of T cells in tuberculosis. Looked up from germline, CDR1 is SGHVS and CDR2 is FNYEAQ. The CDR3 length is 15 residues. Trimming removed 0 bases from V and 4 bases from J; junction bases left unmatched: 1. Clones were read by immunoSEQ multiplex PCR, and TCRdb kept only the in-frame ones, dropping some. The sample records 30,000 to 40,000 clones, more than 85% being singletons. The genes are TRBV7-6 and TRBJ2-3, with TRBD1 matching over 10 bases. The origin of this receptor is a donor aged 10-29 years with latent tuberculosis or without tuberculosis infection. The sample comprised PBMCs. The CDR3 is CASSLAGTGADTQYF. The DNA for the CDR3 is TGTGCCAGCAGCTTAGCCGGGACAGGGGCAGATACGCAGTATTTT.